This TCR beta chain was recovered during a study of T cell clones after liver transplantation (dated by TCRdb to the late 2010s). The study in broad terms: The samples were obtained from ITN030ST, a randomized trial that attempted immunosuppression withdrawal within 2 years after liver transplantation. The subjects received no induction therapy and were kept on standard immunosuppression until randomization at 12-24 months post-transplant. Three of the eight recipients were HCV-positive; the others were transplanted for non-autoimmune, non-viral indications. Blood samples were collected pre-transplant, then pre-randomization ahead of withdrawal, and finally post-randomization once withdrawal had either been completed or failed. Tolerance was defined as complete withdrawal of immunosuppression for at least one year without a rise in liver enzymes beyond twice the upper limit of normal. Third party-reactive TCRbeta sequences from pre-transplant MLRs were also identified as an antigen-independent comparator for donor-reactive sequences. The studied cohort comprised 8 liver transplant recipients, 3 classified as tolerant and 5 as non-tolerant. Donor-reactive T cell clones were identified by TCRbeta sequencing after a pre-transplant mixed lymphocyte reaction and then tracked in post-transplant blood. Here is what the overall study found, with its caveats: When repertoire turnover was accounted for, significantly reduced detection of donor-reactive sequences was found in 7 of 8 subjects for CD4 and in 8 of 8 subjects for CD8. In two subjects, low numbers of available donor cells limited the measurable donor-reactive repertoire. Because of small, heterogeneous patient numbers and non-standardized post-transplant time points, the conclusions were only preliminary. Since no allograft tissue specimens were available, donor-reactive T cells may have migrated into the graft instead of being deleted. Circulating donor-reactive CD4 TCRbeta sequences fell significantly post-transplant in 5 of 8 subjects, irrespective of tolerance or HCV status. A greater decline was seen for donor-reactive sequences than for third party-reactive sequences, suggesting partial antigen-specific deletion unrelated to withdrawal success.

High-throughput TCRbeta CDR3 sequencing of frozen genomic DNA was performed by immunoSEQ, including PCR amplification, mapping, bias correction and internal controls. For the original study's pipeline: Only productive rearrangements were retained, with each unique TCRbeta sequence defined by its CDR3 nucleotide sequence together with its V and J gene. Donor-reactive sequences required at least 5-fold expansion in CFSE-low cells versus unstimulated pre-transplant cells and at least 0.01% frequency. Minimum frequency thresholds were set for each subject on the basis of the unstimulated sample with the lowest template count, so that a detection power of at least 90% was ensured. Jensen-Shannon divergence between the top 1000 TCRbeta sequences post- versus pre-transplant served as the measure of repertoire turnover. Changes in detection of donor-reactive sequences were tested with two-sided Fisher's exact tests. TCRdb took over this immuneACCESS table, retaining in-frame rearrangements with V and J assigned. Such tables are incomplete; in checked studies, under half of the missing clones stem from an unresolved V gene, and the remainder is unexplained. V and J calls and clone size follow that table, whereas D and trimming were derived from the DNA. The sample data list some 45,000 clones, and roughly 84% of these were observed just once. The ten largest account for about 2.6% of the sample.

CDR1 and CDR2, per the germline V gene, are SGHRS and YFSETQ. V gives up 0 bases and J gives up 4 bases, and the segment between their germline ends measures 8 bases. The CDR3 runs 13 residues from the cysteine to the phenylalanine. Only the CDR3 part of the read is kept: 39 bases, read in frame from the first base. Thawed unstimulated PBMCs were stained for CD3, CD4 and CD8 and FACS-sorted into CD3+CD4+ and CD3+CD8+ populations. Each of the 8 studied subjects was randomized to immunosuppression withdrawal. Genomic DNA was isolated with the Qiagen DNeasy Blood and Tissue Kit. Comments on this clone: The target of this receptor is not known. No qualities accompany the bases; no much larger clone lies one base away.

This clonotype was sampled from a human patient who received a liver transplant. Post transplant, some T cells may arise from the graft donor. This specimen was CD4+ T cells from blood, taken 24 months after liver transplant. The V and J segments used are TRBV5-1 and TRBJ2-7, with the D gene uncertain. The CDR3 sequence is CASSLEVGYEQYF. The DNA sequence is TGCGCCAGCAGCTTGGAGGTCGGTTACGAGCAGTACTTC.